A selection of T cell receptor beta chains follows, all from one sample in a study of cytomegalovirus exposure and HLA in healthy donors. The data were produced by immunoSEQ multiplex PCR, yet TCRdb's version contains in-frame clones alone and is incomplete. This sample has some 62,000 clones, with approximately 87% found just once. Sequenced sample: PBMCs. Receptors originate from a man younger than 30 in good health and CMV-seronegative. Each CDR3 is given with its conserved first and last residue. The D gene is left open where the match is weak. Size is stated for part of the rows, as once, few or many counts, or as a class when the clone is expanded.

size	J	V	D	DNA	CDR3
NA	TRBJ2-3	TRBV6-1	TRBD2	TGTGCCAGCAGTGTTAGACTAGCCTCGGGCACAGATACGCAGTATTTT	CASSVRLASGTDTQYF
NA	TRBJ1-1	TRBV10-3	NA	TGTGCCATCAGTGAGTCCTGGGGGGGGATAGACACTGAAGCTTTCTTT	CAISESWGGIDTEAFF
NA	TRBJ2-3	TRBV6-5	TRBD1	TGTGCCAGCAGTTGGGACAGGGGCTCAGATACGCAGTATTTT	CASSWDRGSDTQYF
NA	TRBJ2-7	TRBV11-3	TRBD2	TGTGCCAGCAGCTTACGGACTAGCGAATCCTACGAGCAGTACTTC	CASSLRTSESYEQYF
NA	TRBJ2-7	TRBV18	NA	TGTGCCAGCTCACCACGCGGTGGACTACGCGAGCAGTACTTC	CASSPRGGLREQYF
NA	TRBJ2-7	TRBV6-5	NA	TGTGCCAGCAGCCGGGACACTTACGAGCAGTACTTC	CASSRDTYEQYF
once	TRBJ2-1	TRBV9	TRBD2	TGTGCCAGCAGCGTAGACGGGGGGGCTTACAATGAGCAGTTCTTC	CASSVDGGAYNEQFF
few	TRBJ2-1	TRBV5-1	TRBD1	TGCGCCAGCAGGACCCCGGGACAGGGAAATGAGCAGTTCTTC	CASRTPGQGNEQFF
NA	TRBJ2-7	TRBV20-1	NA	TGCAGTGCCCCGCACTACTACGAGCAGTACTTC	CSAPHYYEQYF
NA	TRBJ2-1	TRBV19	NA	TGTGCCAGTACCAGGGATCTGTCCTACAATGAGCAGTTCTTC	CASTRDLSYNEQFF
NA	TRBJ1-6	TRBV2	TRBD1	TGTGCCAGCAGTGTTCGGGCAGGGGGGACTAATTCACCCCTCCACTTT	CASSVRAGGTNSPLHF
NA	TRBJ1-2	TRBV27	TRBD1	TGTGCCAGCAGAGAAGGACAGGGTTGGTATGGCTACACCTTC	CASREGQGWYGYTF
NA	TRBJ1-2	TRBV6-5	NA	TGTGCCAGCAGTTACTCCTACAGGGCGACCTATGGCTACACCTTC	CASSYSYRATYGYTF
NA	TRBJ2-4	TRBV9	TRBD1	TGTGCCAGCAGCCCGGGGACAGGGTGGAGGGGTAAAAACATTCAGTACTTC	CASSPGTGWRGKNIQYF
NA	TRBJ2-5	TRBV5-6	NA	TGTGCCAGCAGCTTGGCCTGGAGGGGTGAGACCCAGTACTTC	CASSLAWRGETQYF
NA	TRBJ1-1	TRBV20-1	NA	TGCAGTGCTAGCCCAAACACTGAAGCTTTCTTT	CSASPNTEAFF
NA	TRBJ2-5	TRBV10-2	NA	TGCGCCAGCAGTCATCTAGGACAGGCGGGGGGAGAGACCCAGTACTTC	CASSHLGQAGGETQYF